The 24 T cell receptor beta chains given below trace back to one sample, sequenced in a study of T cell clonotyping in hematopoietic cell transplantation. Assay used: immunoSEQ multiplex PCR; TCRdb lists only in-frame clones, some missing. The sample includes around 10,000 clones, less than 85% of them seen just once. This sample comprised PBMCs, obtained at the time of graft-versus-host disease after allogeneic stem cell transplant. The receptors here all came from a male patient in his sixties or seventies who had an allogeneic stem cell transplant from an unrelated donor, so the T cells may come from the graft donor. Some clones in this sample may be carry-over from other donors' samples.

The rearrangement joins TRBV10-3 to TRBJ2-7; TRBD2 is a possible D gene (5 bases). Deletions cut 3 bases from V and 3 bases from J, with 9 bases between. Germline values: CDR1 ENHRY, CDR2 SYGVKD. There are 13 residues in the CDR3. The CDR3 DNA is TGTGCCATCAGTGACAGTGCGGGCTACGAGCAGTACTTC. Translating gives CAISDSAGYEQYF.

The rearrangement links TRBV6-1 to TRBJ2-1; the D gene is possibly TRBD1 (6 bases). The CDR3 sequence is 13 residues long. Germline CDR1 reads MNHNS; CDR2 reads SASEGT. Trimming left V 0 bases short and J 12 bases short, with 12 bases between. CDR3 bases: TGTGCCAGCAGTGAAGCTATGGGACAATGGCAGTTCTTC. It encodes CASSEAMGQWQFF.

This clone appeared a few times. The J gene is TRBJ1-2, the V gene TRBV19, with 8 bases lining up with TRBD1. This CDR3 spans 14 amino acids. The V gene end was trimmed by 7 bases and the J gene end by 4 bases; junction bases not matched to a gene: 8. CDR1 LNHDA and CDR2 SQIVND come from the germline V gene (reference sequence). CDR3 coding DNA: TGTGCCAGTATCCCGGCAGGGGGCCTCTATGGCTACACCTTC. Translated, it gives CASIPAGGLYGYTF.

V and J are TRBV7-8 and TRBJ1-5; the match to TRBD1 covers 7 bases. This CDR3 region has 17 residues. The ends lost 4 bases at V and 4 bases at J; junction bases unmatched: 13. The germline gives CDR1 SGHVS, CDR2 FQNEAQ. Here the CDR3 reads CASSSGASSGGNQPQHF. The CDR3 DNA reads as TGTGCCAGCAGCTCGGGGGCTTCCTCAGGGGGAAATCAGCCCCAGCATTTT. The entire variable domain, with the rest obtained from reference TRBV7-8 and TRBJ1-5, is as follows: GAGVSQSPRYKVAKRGQDVALRCDPISGHVSLFWYQQALGQGPEFLTYFQNEAQLDKSGLPSDRFFAERPEGSVSTLKIQRTQQEDSAVYLCASSSGASSGGNQPQHFGDGTRLSIL.

The V and J genes are TRBV5-1 and TRBJ1-2, with a possible D match to TRBD1 (6 bases). Germline CDR1 is SGHRS and CDR2 is YFSETQ. CDR3 length: 15 amino acids. The ends were cut back, 0 bases at V and 3 bases at J, with 12 bases in the middle. This CDR3 is CASSLGAGVDYGYTF. CDR3 in DNA: TGCGCCAGCAGCTTGGGGGCAGGGGTCGACTATGGCTACACCTTC.

The rearrangement links TRBV25-1 to TRBJ2-7; D is uncertain. CDR3 length equals 10 residues. Germline values: CDR1 MGHDK, CDR2 SYGVNS. The V and J ends lost 5 bases and 4 bases respectively, with 3 bases between them. The CDR3 DNA reads TGTGCCAGCAGTTTATACGAGCAGTACTTC. This translates into CASSLYEQYF.

This chain uses TRBV5-4 with TRBJ1-4; D possibly corresponds to TRBD1 (6 bases). CDR3 size: 14 residues. Trimming cost V 0 bases and J 7 bases, with 10 bases left between them. Germline loops: CDR1 SGHNT, CDR2 YYREEE (reference sequence). CDR3 nucleotides: TGTGCCAGCAGCTTGGGGGGGGCAGGTGAAAAACTGTTTTTT. It is translated as CASSLGGAGEKLFF.

J is TRBJ1-3 and V is TRBV19; D not certain. CDR1 is LNHDA, CDR2 SQIVND, per germline (reference sequence). CDR3 length: 14 residues. V was pared by 4 bases and J by 4 bases, with 11 bases between. CDR3 sequence reads: CASSKSQVGNTIYF. CDR3 sequence (DNA): TGTGCCAGTAGTAAATCGCAGGTCGGAAACACCATATATTTT.

The chain carries TRBV6-5 and TRBJ1-2; perhaps TRBD1 as D (5 bases). V lost 0 bases to trimming and J lost 4 bases, with 15 bases between them. Germline loops: CDR1 MNHEY, CDR2 SVGAGI. The CDR3 spans 16 residues. CDR3 region: CASSYSSRGRVYGYTF. The CDR3 DNA sequence: TGTGCCAGCAGTTACTCGTCGAGGGGAAGGGTCTATGGCTACACCTTC.

The rearrangement uses TRBV28 and TRBJ2-7, with D perhaps TRBD1 (6 bases). The CDR3 extends over 15 amino acids. In germline, CDR1 is MDHEN, CDR2 SYDVKM. Trimming took 5 bases from V and 1 from J, leaving 15 bases between them. CDR3 in amino acids: CASSADSSRSYEQYF. The CDR3 bases are TGTGCCAGCAGTGCGGACAGTTCCCGTTCCTACGAGCAGTACTTC.

This chain links TRBV5-1 with TRBJ2-3; D might be TRBD1 (5 bases). CDR3 length: 14 amino acids. The V gene lost 6 bases and the J gene lost 3 bases, with 14 bases spanning the gap. The V gene's germline CDR1 is SGHRS and CDR2 YFSETQ. CDR3 in amino acids: CASTLGAPTDTQYF. The DNA for the CDR3 is TGCGCCAGCACCCTTGGGGCGCCGACAGATACGCAGTATTTT.

A few counts support this clone. The chain uses TRBV7-2 and TRBJ1-1; D unresolved. Germline CDR1 SGHTA, CDR2 FQGNSA. This CDR3 comprises 13 residues. Trimming removed 10 bases at V and 1 base at J, with 13 bases between. Here the CDR3 reads CAIVTGGNTEAFF. The CDR3 nucleotides read TGTGCCATCGTGACCGGTGGGAACACTGAAGCTTTCTTT.

The chain employs TRBV25-1 and TRBJ2-5; TRBD2 matches at 12 bases. V shed 9 bases, J shed 8 bases, and the junction held 10 bases outside the gene matches. Germline CDR1 MGHDK, CDR2 SYGVNS. This CDR3 has 14 residues. CDR3 loop: CASSLAGGDGTQYF. DNA for the CDR3: TGTGCCAGTAGCCTAGCGGGGGGGGACGGAACCCAGTACTTC.

The chain links TRBV19 to TRBJ1-3, with a tentative D call TRBD1 (5 bases). CDR1 and CDR2 from the germline V gene are LNHDA and SQIVND (reference sequence). The V gene lost 8 bases and the J gene lost 9 bases, with 23 bases spanning the gap. This CDR3 has 15 residues. DNA for the CDR3: TGTGCCAGTCAGTCAGAGGGGTCCCGCTCCGGCACCATATATTTT. Translated, it gives CASQSEGSRSGTIYF.

V usage is TRBV11-1 and J usage is TRBJ2-7; D unclear. CDR1 and CDR2 (germline): SGHAT, FQDESV (reference sequence). The CDR3 length is 11 residues. V was shortened by 5 bases and J by 5 bases, with 7 bases between the two germline ends. CDR3 in amino acids: CASSRLDEQYF. The CDR3 DNA is TGTGCCAGCAGCCGACTCGACGAGCAGTACTTC. The full variable domain, in which reference TRBV11-1 and TRBJ2-7 provide the parts outside the CDR3, is EAEVAQSPRYKITEKSQAVAFWCDPISGHATLYWYRQILGQGPELLVQFQDESVVDDSQLPKDRFSAERLKGVDSTLKIQPAELGDSAMYLCASSRLDEQYFGPGTRLTVT.

This chain connects TRBV6-6 to TRBJ1-2; no clear D. Germline values: CDR1 MNHNY, CDR2 SVGAGI (reference sequence). The CDR3 spans 12 residues. V was shortened by 6 bases and J by 4 bases, with 9 bases between the two germline ends. CDR3 amino acids: CASSPGGYGYTF. CDR3 nucleotide sequence: TGTGCCAGCAGCCCGGGTGGCTATGGCTACACCTTC.

This chain connects TRBV6-6 to TRBJ1-2; D is unclear. This CDR3 spans 14 amino acids. Germline V gene data show CDR1 as MNHNY and CDR2 as SVGAGI (reference sequence). Trimming shortened V by 2 bases and J by 8 bases, and 15 bases separated the two germline ends. CDR3 in amino acids: CASSYPLHGRGYTF. In DNA, the CDR3 is TGTGCCAGCAGTTACCCATTACATGGAAGAGGCTACACCTTC.

Only a few counts were recorded for this clone. The chain carries TRBV6-1 and TRBJ1-2, with 7 bases matching TRBD1. The CDR3 runs to 15 residues. The V segment lost 1 base and the J segment 6 bases; nucleotides outside the gene matches: 8. The germline CDR1 and CDR2 sequences are MNHNS and SASEGT. In DNA, the CDR3 is TGTGCCAGCAGTGAAGATGAAAGGGGGCTAGATGGCTACACCTTC. Amino acids: CASSEDERGLDGYTF.

This clone was picked up a small number of times. The CDR3 region has the DNA TGTGCCAGCAGTACCTGGCAGGCGAACACCGGGGAGCTGTTTTTT. Its translation is CASSTWQANTGELFF. V gene TRBV11-2 combines with J gene TRBJ2-2; D is ambiguous. This CDR3 has 15 amino acids. The V end lost 6 bases, the J end lost 0 bases, and 11 bases lay between the germline ends. The V gene's germline CDR1 is SGHAT and CDR2 FQNNGV.

The V gene is TRBV5-1, the J gene TRBJ2-3; D is perhaps TRBD2 (6 bases). V was pared by 1 base and J by 4 bases, with 13 bases between. Germline V gene sequence: CDR1 SGHRS, CDR2 YFSETQ. CDR3 length: 15 residues. CDR3 nucleotide sequence: TGCGCCAGCAGCTTGAATGGGCCTAGCGCAGATACGCAGTATTTT. It is translated as CASSLNGPSADTQYF.

There are a few counts of this clone. The chain couples TRBV4-1 to TRBJ2-1, with D perhaps matching TRBD2 (6 bases). CDR1 is MGHRA, CDR2 YSYEKL, per germline. The CDR3 has 15 amino acids. Between the trimmed V and J ends, which lost 4 bases and 3 bases, there was a span of 13 bases. CDR3 sequence: CASSRGENVYNEQFF. CDR3 DNA: TGCGCCAGCAGCCGGGGGGAAAATGTCTACAATGAGCAGTTCTTC.

V usage is TRBV10-3 and J usage is TRBJ2-2; 9 bases are shared with TRBD1. The CDR3 is 16 residues long. With 7 bases clipped from V and 0 bases from J, the junction kept 6 bases outside the gene matches. In germline, CDR1 is ENHRY, CDR2 SYGVKD. The DNA of the CDR3 is TGTGCCATCAAGCGGACAGGGGTCACGAACACCGGGGAGCTGTTTTTT. Protein product: CAIKRTGVTNTGELFF.

This rearrangement joins TRBV7-2 to TRBJ1-6; D may be TRBD1 (6 bases). Germline CDR1 SGHTA, CDR2 FQGNSA. V dropped 5 bases and J dropped 5 bases, with 16 bases sitting between them. The CDR3 extends over 16 amino acids. In nucleotides, the CDR3 is TGTGCCAGCAGCCCGGCGACAGGCCGTCATAATTCACCCCTCCACTTT. This gives the protein CASSPATGRHNSPLHF. The full variable domain, completed using reference TRBV7-2 and TRBJ1-6, is GAGVSQSPSNKVTEKGKDVELRCDPISGHTALYWYRQSLGQGLEFLIYFQGNSAPDKSGLPSDRFSAERTGGSVSTLTIQRTQQEDSAVYLCASSPATGRHNSPLHFGNGTRLTVT.

The chain recombines TRBV13 with TRBJ1-1, with D unclear. CDR1 and CDR2 from the germline V gene are PRHDT and FYEKMQ (reference sequence). V was trimmed by 8 bases and J by 4 bases, leaving 14 bases between them. This CDR3 has 13 amino acids. CDR3 in DNA: TGTGCCAGCGCCCCCTGGGGTCCCACTGAAGCTTTCTTT. Protein: CASAPWGPTEAFF.